This TCR beta chain was identified during a study of blood T cell repertoires in COVID-19. With 0 bases clipped from V and 2 bases from J, the junction kept 4 bases outside the gene matches. The CDR3 is 15 residues long. Germline V gene lookup returns CDR1 SGHDN and CDR2 FVKESK. Sequenced by immunoSEQ multiplex PCR; TCRdb stores in-frame clones only, minus some. The repertoire holds approximately 250,000 clones, with around 90% as singletons. The rearrangement uses TRBV14 and TRBJ2-7; TRBD2 matches 7 bases. The sequence was collected from a woman in her sixties or seventies in a cohort exposed to, infected with or recovered from COVID-19 (not recorded which). The sequencing input was PBMCs or T cells enriched from blood (not recorded which). DNA for the CDR3: TGTGCCAGCAGCCAAGAAGGACTAGGTACCTACGAGCAGTACTTC. This sequence encodes CASSQEGLGTYEQYF.